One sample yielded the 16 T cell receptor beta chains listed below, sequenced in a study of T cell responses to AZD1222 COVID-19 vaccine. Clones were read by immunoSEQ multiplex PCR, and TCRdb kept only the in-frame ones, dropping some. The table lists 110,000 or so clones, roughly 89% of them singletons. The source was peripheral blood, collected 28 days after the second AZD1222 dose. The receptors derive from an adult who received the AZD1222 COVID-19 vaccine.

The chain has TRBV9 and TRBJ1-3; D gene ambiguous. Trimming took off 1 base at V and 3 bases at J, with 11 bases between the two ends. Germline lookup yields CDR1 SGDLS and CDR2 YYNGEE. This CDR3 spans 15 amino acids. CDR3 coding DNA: TGTGCCAGCAGCGTAATGGCAGGTGGTGGAAACACCATATATTTT. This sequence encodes CASSVMAGGGNTIYF.

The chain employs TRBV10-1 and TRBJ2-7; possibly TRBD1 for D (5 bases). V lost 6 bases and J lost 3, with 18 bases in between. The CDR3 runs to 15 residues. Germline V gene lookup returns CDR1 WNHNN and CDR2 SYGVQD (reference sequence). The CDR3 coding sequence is TGCGCCAGCAGCCAGGCGAAATCAGGGTACTACGAGCAGTACTTC. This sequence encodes CASSQAKSGYYEQYF.

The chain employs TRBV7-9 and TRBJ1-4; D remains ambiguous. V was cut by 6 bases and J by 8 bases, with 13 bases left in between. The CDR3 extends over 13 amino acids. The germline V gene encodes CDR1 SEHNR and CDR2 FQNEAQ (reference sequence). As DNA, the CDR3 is TGTGCCAGCAGTTCAGCAGCATTCGAAAAACTGTTTTTT. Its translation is CASSSAAFEKLFF. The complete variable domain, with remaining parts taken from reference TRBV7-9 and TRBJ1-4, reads DTGVSQNPRHKITKRGQNVTFRCDPISEHNRLYWYRQTLGQGPEFLTYFQNEAQLEKSRLLSDRFSAERPKGSFSTLEIQRTEQGDSAMYLCASSSAAFEKLFFGSGTQLSVL.

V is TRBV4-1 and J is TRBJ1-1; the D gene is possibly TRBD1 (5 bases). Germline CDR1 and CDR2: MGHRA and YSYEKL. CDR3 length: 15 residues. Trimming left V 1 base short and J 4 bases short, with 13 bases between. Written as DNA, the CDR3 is TGCGCCAGCAGCCAAGTACTTGGGGGGGGCACTGAAGCTTTCTTT. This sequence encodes CASSQVLGGGTEAFF.

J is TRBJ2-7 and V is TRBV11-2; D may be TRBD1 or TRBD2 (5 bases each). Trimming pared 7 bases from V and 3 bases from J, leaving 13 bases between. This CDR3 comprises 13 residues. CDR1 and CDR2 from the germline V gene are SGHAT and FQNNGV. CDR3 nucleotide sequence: TGTGCCAGCACCCCAGGGACGCGCTACGAGCAGTACTTC. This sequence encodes CASTPGTRYEQYF.

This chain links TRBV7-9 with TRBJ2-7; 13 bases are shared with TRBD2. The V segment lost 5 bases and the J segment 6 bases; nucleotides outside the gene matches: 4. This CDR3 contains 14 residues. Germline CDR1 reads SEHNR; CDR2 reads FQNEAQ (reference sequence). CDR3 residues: CASSPRLAGGEQYF. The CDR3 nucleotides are TGTGCCAGCAGCCCTAGACTAGCGGGAGGCGAGCAGTACTTC.

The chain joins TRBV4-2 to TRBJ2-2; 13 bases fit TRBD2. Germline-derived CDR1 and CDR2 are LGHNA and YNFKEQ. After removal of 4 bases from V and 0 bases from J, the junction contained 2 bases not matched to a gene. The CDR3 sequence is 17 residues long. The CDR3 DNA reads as TGTGCCAGCAGCCCGGGACTAGCGGGGTCGAACACCGGGGAGCTGTTTTTT. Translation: CASSPGLAGSNTGELFF.

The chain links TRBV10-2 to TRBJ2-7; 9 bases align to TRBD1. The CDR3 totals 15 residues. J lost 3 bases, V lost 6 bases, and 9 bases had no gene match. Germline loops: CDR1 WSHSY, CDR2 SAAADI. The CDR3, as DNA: TGCGCCAGCAGGAGGTGGGGGACAGGGAACTACGAGCAGTACTTC. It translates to CASRRWGTGNYEQYF.

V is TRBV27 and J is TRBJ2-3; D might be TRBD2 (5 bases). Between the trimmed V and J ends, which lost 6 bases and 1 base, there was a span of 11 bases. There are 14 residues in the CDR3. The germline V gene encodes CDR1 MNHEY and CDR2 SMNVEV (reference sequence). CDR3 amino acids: CASRKDWGTDTQYF. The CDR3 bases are TGTGCCAGCAGAAAGGACTGGGGCACAGATACGCAGTATTTT.

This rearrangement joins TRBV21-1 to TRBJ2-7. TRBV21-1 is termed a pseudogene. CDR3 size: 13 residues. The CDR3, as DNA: TGTGCCAGCAGCAAAGTGGACCCAAAGGAGCAGTACTTC. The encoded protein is CASSKVDPKEQYF.

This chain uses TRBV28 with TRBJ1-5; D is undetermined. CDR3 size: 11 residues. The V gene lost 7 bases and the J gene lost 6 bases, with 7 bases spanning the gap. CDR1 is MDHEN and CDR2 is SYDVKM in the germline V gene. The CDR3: CASTSGQPQHF. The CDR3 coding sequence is TGTGCCAGCACTTCAGGTCAGCCCCAGCATTTT.

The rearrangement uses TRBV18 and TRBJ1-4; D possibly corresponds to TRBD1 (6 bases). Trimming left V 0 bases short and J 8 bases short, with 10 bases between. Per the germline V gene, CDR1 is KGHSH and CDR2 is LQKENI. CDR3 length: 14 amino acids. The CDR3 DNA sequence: TGTGCCAGCTCACCACCGACGGGACAAGAAAAACTGTTTTTT. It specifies CASSPPTGQEKLFF.

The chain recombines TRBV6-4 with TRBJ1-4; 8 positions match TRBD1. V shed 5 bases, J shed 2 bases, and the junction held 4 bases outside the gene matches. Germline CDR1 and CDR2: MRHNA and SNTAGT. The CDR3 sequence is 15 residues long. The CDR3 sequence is CASSNNRGTNEKLFF. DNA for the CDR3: TGTGCCAGCAGTAACAACAGGGGGACTAATGAAAAACTGTTTTTT.

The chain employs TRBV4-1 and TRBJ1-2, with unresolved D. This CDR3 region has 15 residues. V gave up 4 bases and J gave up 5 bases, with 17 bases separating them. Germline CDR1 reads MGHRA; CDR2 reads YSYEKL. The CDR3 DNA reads TGCGCCAGCAGCCGATCAGAGGTCACAGAGTATGGCTACACCTTC. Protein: CASSRSEVTEYGYTF.

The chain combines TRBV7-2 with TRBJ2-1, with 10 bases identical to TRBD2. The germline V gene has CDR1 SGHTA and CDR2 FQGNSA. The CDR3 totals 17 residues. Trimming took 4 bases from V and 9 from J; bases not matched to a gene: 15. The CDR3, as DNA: TGTGCCAGCAGCTCACGAGCTAGCGGGAGTGGAATCAGTGAGCAGTTCTTC. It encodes CASSSRASGSGISEQFF.

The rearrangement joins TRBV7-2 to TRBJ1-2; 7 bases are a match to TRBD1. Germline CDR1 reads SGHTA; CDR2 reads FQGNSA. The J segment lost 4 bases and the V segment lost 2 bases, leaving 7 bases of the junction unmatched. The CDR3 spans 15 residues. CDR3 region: CASSLWSTGTYGYTF. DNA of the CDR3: TGTGCCAGCAGCTTATGGTCGACAGGGACCTATGGCTACACCTTC.